The sequence of this TCR beta chain was determined in a study of T cells of healthy individuals. TCRdb itself ran the 5' RACE reads through MiXCR, one entry per CDR3 protein. The sample records more than 85,000 distinct CDR3 sequences, approximately 18% being singletons. The CDR3 runs 13 residues. Germline V lookup: CDR1 MNHEY, CDR2 SVGAGI. Trimming removed 4 bases from V and 2 bases from J, with 7 bases in between. The chain recombines TRBV6-5 with TRBJ2-3; D not resolved. The source is a human donor in good health. The chain's CDR3 is CASSLSLTDTQYF. The CDR3 DNA is TGTGCCAGCAGTTTAAGTCTCACAGATACGCAGTATTTT.